Listed below are T cell receptor beta chains from one sample, sequenced in a study of blood T cell repertoires in COVID-19. Here immunoSEQ multiplex PCR was the method, and the copy in TCRdb shows in-frame clones only, minus some. The sample has 130,000 to 150,000 clones; 79% are singletons. Sequenced: peripheral blood. Receptors were obtained from a middle-aged man with active or convalescent COVID-19. Each CDR3 is given without its conserved first and last residue.

TRBJ2-5,TRBV19,ASSQNLFDRVKETQY
TRBJ2-7,TRBV4-2,ASSQDSPSGRDEQY
TRBJ2-5,TRBV9,ASSVASEREGRETQY
TRBJ2-7,TRBV12-3/TRBV12-4,ASKDAGRLEQY
TRBJ1-1,TRBV6-2/TRBV6-3,ASSYGAGRRTEAF
TRBJ2-1,TRBV19,ASGDRVIDEQF
TRBJ2-7,TRBV28,ASSLFRLAGLLSYEQY
TRBJ2-1,TRBV18,ASLTSFIVGEQF
TRBJ1-1,TRBV11-2,ASSLSGGSNTEAF
TRBJ2-1,TRBV28,ASSPPKAGGWDEQF
TRBJ1-1,TRBV7-9,ASSRPGQGANTEAF
TRBJ2-3,TRBV28,ASSLQGGADTQY
TRBJ2-5,TRBV9,ASSPGLAAETQY
TRBJ2-1,TRBV5-1,ASSPGGINEQF
TRBJ2-7,TRBV5-8,ASSWTDYEQY
TRBJ2-5,TRBV5-6,ASTGRTGALGAETQY
TRBJ2-7,TRBV5-6,ASSFGPGDTSYEQY
TRBJ1-2,TRBV4-2,ASSQEGRGRYGYT
TRBJ2-7,TRBV28,ASRQGLTYEQY
TRBJ2-7,TRBV7-3,ASNLGQGPSYEQY
TRBJ2-1,TRBV28,ASSLGGLGVNEQF
TRBJ1-1,TRBV6-2/TRBV6-3,ASSGTGVRNTEAF
TRBJ2-5,TRBV7-2,ATQEGGAETQY
TRBJ2-2,TRBV9,ASSPIPTGATGELF
TRBJ1-2,TRBV20-1,SASRDRASLNYGYT
TRBJ2-2,TRBV4-1,ASSQGLAGTGELF
TRBJ1-1,TRBV25-1,ASSEDRSYTEAF
TRBJ1-5,TRBV28,ASIFTQGDQPQH
TRBJ2-7,TRBV4-1,ASSQIAGAVGEQY
TRBJ2-2,TRBV5-4,ASSLPGQNTGELF
TRBJ2-7,TRBV5-4,ASSFSGSSEQY
TRBJ2-5,TRBV5-1,ASSLGLAGVETQY
TRBJ2-7,TRBV7-9,ASSAPGYEQY
TRBJ2-7,TRBV28,ASSSPLAGETYEQY
TRBJ2-7,TRBV15,ATSRGSGGEQY
TRBJ1-3,TRBV10-3,AISEGTGSWRNTIY
TRBJ1-3,TRBV28,ASSFPPYRIGNTIY
TRBJ2-2,TRBV4-1,ASSQEVGASTGELF
TRBJ2-3,TRBV7-8,ASSPLPSGRTDTQY
TRBJ2-1,TRBV19,ASSMLAGSSYNEQF
TRBJ1-4,TRBV2,ASSAPYNEKLF
TRBJ2-7,TRBV19,ASSTTGGAREQY
TRBJ2-2,TRBV10-3,AISESQRENTGELF
TRBJ1-3,TRBV7-9,ASSLSVSGNTIY
TRBJ2-1,TRBV5-4,ASSLISRGGNEQF
TRBJ2-2,TRBV25-1,ASSEPLGLVGDTGELF
TRBJ2-3,TRBV6-4,ASSDSAGPSTDTQY
TRBJ1-6,TRBV10-2,ASSEPTGSSYNSPLH
TRBJ1-6,TRBV3-1/TRBV3-2,ASSGGTGGSYNSPLH
TRBJ2-1,TRBV19,ASSAGAYNEQF
TRBJ2-3,TRBV7-3,ASSPGLVADTQY
TRBJ2-5,TRBV9,ASSVAGGGETQY